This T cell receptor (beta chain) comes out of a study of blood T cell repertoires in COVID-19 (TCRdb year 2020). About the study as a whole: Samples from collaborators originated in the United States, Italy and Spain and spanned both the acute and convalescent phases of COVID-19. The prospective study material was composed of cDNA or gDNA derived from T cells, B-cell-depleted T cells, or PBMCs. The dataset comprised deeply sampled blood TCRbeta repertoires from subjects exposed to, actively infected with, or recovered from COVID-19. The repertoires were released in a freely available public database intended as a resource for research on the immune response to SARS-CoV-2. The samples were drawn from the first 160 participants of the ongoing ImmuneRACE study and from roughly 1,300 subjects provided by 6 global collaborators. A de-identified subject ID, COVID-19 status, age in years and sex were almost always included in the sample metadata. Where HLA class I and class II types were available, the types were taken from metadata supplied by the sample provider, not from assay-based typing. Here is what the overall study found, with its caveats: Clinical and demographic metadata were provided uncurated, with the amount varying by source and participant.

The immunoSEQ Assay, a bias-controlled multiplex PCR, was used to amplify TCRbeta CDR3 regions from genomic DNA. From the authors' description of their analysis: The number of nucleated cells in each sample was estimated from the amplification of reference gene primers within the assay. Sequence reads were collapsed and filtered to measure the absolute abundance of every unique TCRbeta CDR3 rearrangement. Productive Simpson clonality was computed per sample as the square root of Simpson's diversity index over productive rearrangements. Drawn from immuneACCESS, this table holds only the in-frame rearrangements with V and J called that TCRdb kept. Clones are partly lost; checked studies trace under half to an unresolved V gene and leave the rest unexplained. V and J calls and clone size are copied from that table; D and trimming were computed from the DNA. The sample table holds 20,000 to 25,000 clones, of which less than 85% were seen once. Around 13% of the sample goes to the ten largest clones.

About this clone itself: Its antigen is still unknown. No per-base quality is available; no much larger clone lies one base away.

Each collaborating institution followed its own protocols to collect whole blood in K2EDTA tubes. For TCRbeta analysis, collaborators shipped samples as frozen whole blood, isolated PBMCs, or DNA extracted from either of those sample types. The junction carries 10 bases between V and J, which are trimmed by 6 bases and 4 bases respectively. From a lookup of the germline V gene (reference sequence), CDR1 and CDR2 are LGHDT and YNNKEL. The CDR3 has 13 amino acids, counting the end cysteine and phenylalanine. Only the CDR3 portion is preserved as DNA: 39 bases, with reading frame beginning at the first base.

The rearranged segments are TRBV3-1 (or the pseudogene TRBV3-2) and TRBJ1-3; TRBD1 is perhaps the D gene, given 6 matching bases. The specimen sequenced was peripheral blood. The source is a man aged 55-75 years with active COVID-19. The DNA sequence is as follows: TGTGCCAGCAGGGGGGCGCCGGGAAACACCATATATTTT. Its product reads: CASRGAPGNTIYF.